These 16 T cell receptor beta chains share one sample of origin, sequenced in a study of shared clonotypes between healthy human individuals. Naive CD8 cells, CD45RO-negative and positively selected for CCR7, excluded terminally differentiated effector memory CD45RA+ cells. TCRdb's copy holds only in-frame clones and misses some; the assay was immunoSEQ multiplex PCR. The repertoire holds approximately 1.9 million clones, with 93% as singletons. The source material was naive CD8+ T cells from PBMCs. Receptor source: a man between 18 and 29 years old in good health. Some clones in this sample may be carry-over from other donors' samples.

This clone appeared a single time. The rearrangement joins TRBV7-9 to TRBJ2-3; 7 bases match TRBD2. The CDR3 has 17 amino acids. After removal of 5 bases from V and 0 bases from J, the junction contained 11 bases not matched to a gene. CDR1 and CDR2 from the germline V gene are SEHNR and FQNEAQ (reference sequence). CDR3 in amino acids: CASSVGPSGLSTDTQYF. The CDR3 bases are TGTGCCAGCAGCGTTGGGCCTAGCGGACTCAGCACAGATACGCAGTATTTT. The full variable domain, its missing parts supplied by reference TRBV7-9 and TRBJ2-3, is DTGVSQNPRHKITKRGQNVTFRCDPISEHNRLYWYRQTLGQGPEFLTYFQNEAQLEKSRLLSDRFSAERPKGSFSTLEIQRTEQGDSAMYLCASSVGPSGLSTDTQYFGPGTRLTVL.

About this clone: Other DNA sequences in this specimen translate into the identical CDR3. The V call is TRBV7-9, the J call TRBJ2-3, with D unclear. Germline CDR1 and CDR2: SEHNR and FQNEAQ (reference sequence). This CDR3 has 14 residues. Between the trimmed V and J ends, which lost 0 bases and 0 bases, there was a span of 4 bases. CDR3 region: CASSLAPSTDTQYF. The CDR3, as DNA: TGTGCCAGCAGCTTAGCTCCTAGCACAGATACGCAGTATTTT.

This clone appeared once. For the CDR3, the DNA is TGTGCTAGTTGCCAATTTGGAGAAAAACTGTTTTTT. Protein: CASCQFGEKLFF. This chain links TRBV12-5 with TRBJ1-4; D is ambiguous. The CDR3 has 12 residues. The germline gives CDR1 LGHNT, CDR2 FRNRAP. V shed 8 bases and J shed 8 bases, with 12 bases lying between them.

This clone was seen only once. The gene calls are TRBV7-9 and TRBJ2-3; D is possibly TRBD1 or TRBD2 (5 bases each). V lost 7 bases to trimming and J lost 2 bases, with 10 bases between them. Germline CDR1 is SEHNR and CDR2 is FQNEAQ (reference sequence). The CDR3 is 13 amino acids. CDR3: CASTGPYTDTQYF. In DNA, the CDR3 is TGTGCCAGCACGGGACCTTACACAGATACGCAGTATTTT.

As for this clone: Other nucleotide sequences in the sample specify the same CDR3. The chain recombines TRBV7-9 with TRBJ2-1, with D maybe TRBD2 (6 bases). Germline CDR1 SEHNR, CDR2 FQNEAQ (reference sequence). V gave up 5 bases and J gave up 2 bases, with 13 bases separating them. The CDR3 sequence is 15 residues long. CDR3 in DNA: TGTGCCAGCAGCCTACGGAGGGGTACCTACAATGAGCAGTTCTTC. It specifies CASSLRRGTYNEQFF.

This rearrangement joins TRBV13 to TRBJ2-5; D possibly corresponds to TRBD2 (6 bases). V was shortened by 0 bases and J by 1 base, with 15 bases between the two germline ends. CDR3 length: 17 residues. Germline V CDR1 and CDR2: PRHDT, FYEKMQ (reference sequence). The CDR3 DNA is TGTGCCAGCAGCTTAGGCGGGGGAGGAGTCAGCCAAGAGACCCAGTACTTC. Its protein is CASSLGGGGVSQETQYF. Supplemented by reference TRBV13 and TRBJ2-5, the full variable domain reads AAGVIQSPRHLIKEKRETATLKCYPIPRHDTVYWYQQGPGQDPQFLISFYEKMQSDKGSIPDRFSAQQFSDYHSELNMSSLELGDSALYFCASSLGGGGVSQETQYFGPGTRLLVL.

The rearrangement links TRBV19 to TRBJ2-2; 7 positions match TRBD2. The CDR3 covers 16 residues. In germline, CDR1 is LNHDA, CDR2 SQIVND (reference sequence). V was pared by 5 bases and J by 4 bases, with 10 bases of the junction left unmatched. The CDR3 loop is CASSPRRGEVTGELFF. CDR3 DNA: TGTGCCAGTAGTCCCCGTCGGGGGGAGGTCACCGGGGAGCTGTTTTTT.

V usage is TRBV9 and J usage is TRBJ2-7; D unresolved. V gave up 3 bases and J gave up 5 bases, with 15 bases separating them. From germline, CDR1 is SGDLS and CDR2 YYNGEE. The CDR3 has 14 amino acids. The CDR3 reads CASSAPPRLNEQYF. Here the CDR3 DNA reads TGTGCCAGCAGCGCTCCACCGAGATTAAACGAGCAGTACTTC.

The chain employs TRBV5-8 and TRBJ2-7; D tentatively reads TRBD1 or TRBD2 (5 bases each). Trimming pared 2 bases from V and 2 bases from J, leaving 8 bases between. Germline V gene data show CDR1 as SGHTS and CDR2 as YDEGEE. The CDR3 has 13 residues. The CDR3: CASSFQGAYEQYF. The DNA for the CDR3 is TGTGCCAGCAGCTTTCAGGGAGCCTACGAGCAGTACTTC.

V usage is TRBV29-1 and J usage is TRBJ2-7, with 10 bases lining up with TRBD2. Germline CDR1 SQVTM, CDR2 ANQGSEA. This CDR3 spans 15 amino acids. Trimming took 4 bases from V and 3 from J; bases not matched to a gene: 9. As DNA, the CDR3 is TGCAGCGTTGGACTAGCGGGTTCAACATTCTACGAGCAGTACTTC. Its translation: CSVGLAGSTFYEQYF.

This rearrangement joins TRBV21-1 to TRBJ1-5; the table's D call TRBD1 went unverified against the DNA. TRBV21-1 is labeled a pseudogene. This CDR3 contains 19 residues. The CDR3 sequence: CASSKGTGGADEGNQPQHF. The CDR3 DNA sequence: TGTGCCAGCAGCAAAGGGACAGGGGGCGCGGATGAGGGCAATCAGCCCCAGCATTTT.

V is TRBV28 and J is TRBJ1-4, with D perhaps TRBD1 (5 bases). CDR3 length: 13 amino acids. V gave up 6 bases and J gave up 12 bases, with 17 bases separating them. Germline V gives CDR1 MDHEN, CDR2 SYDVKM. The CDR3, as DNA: TGTGCCAGCAGAGTAAAGGGGCGTAACGAACTGTTTTTT. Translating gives CASRVKGRNELFF. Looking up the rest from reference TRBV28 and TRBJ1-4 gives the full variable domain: DVKVTQSSRYLVKRTGEKVFLECVQDMDHENMFWYRQDPGLGLRLIYFSYDVKMKEKGDIPEGYSVSREKKERFSLILESASTNQTSMYLCASRVKGRNELFFGSGTQLSVL.

The DNA of the CDR3 is TGTGCCAGCAGCGGCCGCCCGGGACTAGCGGGAGTGCTGAGCGGGGAGCTGTTTTTT. This codes for CASSGRPGLAGVLSGELFF. This chain links TRBV7-9 with TRBJ2-2; TRBD2 aligns across 14 bases. V lost 5 bases, J lost 7 bases, and 15 bases stayed unmatched. Germline CDR1 SEHNR, CDR2 FQNEAQ (reference sequence). The length of the CDR3 is 19 residues.

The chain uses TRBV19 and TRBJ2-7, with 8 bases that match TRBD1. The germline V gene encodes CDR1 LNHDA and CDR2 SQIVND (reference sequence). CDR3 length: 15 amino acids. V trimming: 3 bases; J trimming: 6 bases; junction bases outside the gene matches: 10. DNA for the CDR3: TGTGCCAGTAGTATCCTCGGGACAGGTCTTACCGAGCAGTACTTC. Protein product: CASSILGTGLTEQYF.

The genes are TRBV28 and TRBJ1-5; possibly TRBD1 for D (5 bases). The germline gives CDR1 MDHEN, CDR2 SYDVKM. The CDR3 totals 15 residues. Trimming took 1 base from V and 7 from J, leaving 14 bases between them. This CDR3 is CASSLLGPSSQPQHF. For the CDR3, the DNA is TGTGCCAGCAGTTTATTGGGGCCCAGTAGCCAGCCCCAGCATTTT.

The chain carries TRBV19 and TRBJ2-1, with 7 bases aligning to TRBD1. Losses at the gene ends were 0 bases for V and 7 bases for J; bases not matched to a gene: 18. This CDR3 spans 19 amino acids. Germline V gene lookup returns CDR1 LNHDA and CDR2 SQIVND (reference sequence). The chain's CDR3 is CASSIDLRDRDYDANEQFF. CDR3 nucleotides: TGTGCCAGTAGTATAGATCTGAGGGACAGAGATTATGACGCTAATGAGCAGTTCTTC.